Described below is a single TCR beta chain sequence and its context. Antigen: not known. The data belong to a study of tumor-infiltrating lymphocytes in localized non-small cell lung cancer. General study points: TCRbeta sequencing showed higher T cell infiltration in tumors than uninvolved lung. Different pieces of the same tissue went to different assays, confounding technical variation with intratumor heterogeneity.

V was shortened by 4 bases and J by 4 bases, with 14 bases between the two germline ends. Per the germline V gene, CDR1 is SGHDT and CDR2 is YYEEEE. This CDR3 comprises 14 residues. Profiled with immunoSEQ multiplex PCR; TCRdb holds only in-frame clones, not every one. The sample includes roughly 5,100 clones, 90% to 96% of them seen just once. The source is a human donor with non-small cell lung cancer. The rearrangement joins TRBV5-6 to TRBJ1-1, with unresolved D. Material: uninvolved lung tissue not adjacent to the tumor. For the CDR3, the DNA is TGTGCCAGCAGCGGGTGGGCGAGGAGCACTGAAGCTTTCTTT. Protein: CASSGWARSTEAFF.